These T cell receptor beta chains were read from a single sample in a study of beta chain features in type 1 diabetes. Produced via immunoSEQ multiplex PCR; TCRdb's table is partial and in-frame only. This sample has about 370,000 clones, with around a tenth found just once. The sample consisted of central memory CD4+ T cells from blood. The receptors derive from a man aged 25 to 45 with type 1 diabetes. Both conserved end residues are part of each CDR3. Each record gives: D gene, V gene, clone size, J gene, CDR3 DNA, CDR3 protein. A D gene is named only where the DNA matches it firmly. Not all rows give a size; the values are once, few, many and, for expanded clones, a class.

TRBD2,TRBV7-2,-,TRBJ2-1,TGTGCCAGCAGCGCGAGTCGGGGACTAGCGGGGGTTAATGAGCAGTTCTTC,CASSASRGLAGVNEQFF
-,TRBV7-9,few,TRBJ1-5,TGTGCCAGCAGCTTATATTCGATGCCCCAGCATTTT,CASSLYSMPQHF
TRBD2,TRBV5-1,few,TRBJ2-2,TGCGCCAGCAGCTTAGGGACTAGCGGGAAGAACACCGGGGAGCTGTTTTTT,CASSLGTSGKNTGELFF
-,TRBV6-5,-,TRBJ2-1,TGTGCCAGCAGCCGCCAGCCCCACAATGAGCAGTTCTTC,CASSRQPHNEQFF
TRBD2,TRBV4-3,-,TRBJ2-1,TGCGCCAGCAGCCAAGTTGGGACTAGCGGGAGTGATGAGCAGTTCTTC,CASSQVGTSGSDEQFF
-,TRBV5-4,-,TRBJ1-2,TGTGCCAGCAGCTTGGAATCGACAGAGACCTATGGCTACACCTTC,CASSLESTETYGYTF
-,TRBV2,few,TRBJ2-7,TGTGCCAGCAGACGGGACCGTCTGAGCTCCTACGAGCAGTACTTC,CASRRDRLSSYEQYF
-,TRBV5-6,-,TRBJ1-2,TGTGCCAGCAGCTTGAGGTGGGCGGGGGGCTATGGCTACACCTTC,CASSLRWAGGYGYTF
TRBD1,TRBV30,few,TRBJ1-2,TGTGCCTGGAGACGTCCCGGGACAGGGAGAGGCTACACCTTC,CAWRRPGTGRGYTF
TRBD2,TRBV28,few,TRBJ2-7,TGTGCCAGCAGTTTACCAGCGGGAGGTCTCTACGAGCAGTACTTC,CASSLPAGGLYEQYF
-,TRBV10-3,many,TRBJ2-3,TGTGCCATCAGTGTGGGAGTTGGGACAGATACGCAGTATTTT,CAISVGVGTDTQYF